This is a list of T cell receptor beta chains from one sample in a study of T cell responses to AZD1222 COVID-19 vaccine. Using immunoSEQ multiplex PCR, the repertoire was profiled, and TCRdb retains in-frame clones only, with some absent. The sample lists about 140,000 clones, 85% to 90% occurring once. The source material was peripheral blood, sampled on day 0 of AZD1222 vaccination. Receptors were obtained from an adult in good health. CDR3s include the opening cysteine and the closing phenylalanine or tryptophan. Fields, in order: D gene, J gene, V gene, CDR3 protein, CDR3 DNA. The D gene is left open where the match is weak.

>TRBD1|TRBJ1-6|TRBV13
CASSFVRDRADSPLHF
TGTGCCAGCAGCTTTGTTAGGGACAGGGCAGATTCACCCCTCCACTTT
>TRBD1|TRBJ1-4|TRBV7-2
CASSLLGTGSINEKLFF
TGTGCCAGCAGCTTACTCGGGACAGGGTCGATTAATGAAAAACTGTTTTTT
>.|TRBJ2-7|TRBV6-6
CASSYSSSGSPYEQYF
TGTGCCAGCAGTTACTCGAGTAGCGGCAGTCCCTACGAGCAGTACTTC
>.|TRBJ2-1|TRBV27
CASSLGGTGTRRGEQFF
TGTGCCAGCAGTCTAGGGGGTACAGGGACCCGCAGGGGTGAGCAGTTCTTC
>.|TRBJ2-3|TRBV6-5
CASSYSTGPSTDTQYF
TGTGCCAGCAGTTACTCGACCGGCCCTAGCACAGATACGCAGTATTTT
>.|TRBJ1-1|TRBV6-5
CASSSLGIAVNTEAFF
TGTGCCAGCAGTTCCCTTGGGATCGCAGTTAACACTGAAGCTTTCTTT
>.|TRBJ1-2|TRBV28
CASSLRLNYGYTF
TGTGCCAGCAGTTTGAGGCTCAACTATGGCTACACCTTC
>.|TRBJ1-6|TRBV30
CAWTPPGVYNSPLHF
TGTGCCTGGACTCCGCCTGGGGTCTATAATTCACCCCTCCACTTT
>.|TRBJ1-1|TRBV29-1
CSVLRDRNTEAFF
TGCAGCGTCCTCCGGGACCGGAACACTGAAGCTTTCTTT
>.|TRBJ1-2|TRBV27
CASSFRATNYGYTF
TGTGCCAGCAGTTTCAGGGCAACGAACTATGGCTACACCTTC
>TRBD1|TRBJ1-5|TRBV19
CASSTAPGTGLSQPQHF
TGTGCCAGTAGTACCGCTCCCGGGACAGGGCTCAGCCAGCCCCAGCATTTT